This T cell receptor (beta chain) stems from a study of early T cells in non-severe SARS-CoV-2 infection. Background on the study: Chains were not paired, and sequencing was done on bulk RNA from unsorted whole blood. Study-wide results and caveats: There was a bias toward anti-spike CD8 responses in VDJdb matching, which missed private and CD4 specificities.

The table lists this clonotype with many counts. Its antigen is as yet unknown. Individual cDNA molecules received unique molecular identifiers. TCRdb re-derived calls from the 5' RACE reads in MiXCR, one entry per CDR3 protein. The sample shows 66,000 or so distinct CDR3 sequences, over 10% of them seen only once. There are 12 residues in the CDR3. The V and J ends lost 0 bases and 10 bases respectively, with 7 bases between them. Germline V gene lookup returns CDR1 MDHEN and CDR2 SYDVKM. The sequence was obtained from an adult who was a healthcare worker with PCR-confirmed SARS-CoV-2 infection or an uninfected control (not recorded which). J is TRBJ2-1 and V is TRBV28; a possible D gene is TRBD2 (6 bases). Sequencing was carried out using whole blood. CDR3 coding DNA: TGTGCCAGCAGTTTATGGGCGGGGGAGCAGTTCTTC. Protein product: CASSLWAGEQFF.